Described below is a single TCR beta chain sequence and its context. This entry comes from a study of T cells in localized non-small cell lung cancer. Trimming removed 6 bases at V and 4 bases at J, with 4 bases between. The CDR3 totals 11 residues. CDR1 and CDR2 (germline): SNHLY, FYNNEI. Sequencing used immunoSEQ multiplex PCR; TCRdb keeps in-frame clones, though not all of them. The sample yields about 11,000 clones, roughly 90% seen once. The sequenced sample was peripheral blood, obtained before any cancer treatment. The rearrangement joins TRBV2 to TRBJ2-1; no clear D. This clonotype originated in a male donor aged 60 or over with stage III lung adenocarcinoma. The CDR3 loop is CASREYNEQFF. The CDR3 DNA reads as TGTGCCAGCAGGGAATACAATGAGCAGTTCTTC.